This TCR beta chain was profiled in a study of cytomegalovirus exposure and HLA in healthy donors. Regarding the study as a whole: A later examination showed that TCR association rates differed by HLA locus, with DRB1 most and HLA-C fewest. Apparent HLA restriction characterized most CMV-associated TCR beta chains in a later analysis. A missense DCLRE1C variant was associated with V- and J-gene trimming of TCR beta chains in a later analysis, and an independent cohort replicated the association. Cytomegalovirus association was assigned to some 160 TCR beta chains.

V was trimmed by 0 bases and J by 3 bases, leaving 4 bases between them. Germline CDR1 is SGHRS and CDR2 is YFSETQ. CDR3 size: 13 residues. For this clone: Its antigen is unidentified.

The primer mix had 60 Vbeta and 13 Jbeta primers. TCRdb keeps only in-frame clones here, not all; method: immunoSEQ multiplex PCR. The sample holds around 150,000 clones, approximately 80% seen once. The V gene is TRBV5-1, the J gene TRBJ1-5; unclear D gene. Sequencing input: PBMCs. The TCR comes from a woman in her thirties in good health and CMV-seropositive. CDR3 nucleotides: TGCGCCAGCAGCTTGGAATACAATCAGCCCCAGCATTTT. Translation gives CASSLEYNQPQHF.